The present TCR beta chain was sequenced within a study of blood T cells in healthy people across ages. Study observations and caveats: It was found that TCR beta diversity correlated strongly with the percentage of naive T cells.

It was with a sample-barcoded 5' primer and a J-beta primer mix that a second PCR of roughly 7 to 12 cycles was run. MiXCR was run by TCRdb on the 5' RACE reads, yielding one entry per CDR3 protein. This sample carries about 800,000 distinct CDR3 sequences, about 25% of them seen once, and the ten largest clones take under 4.5%. Isolating PBMCs gave at least 6.5 million of these cells per sample. This clonotype appeared a few times. Its antigen is not identified. These same data were also listed under a study on T cells of mothers and their children.

Sequenced material: blood. This sequence originates from a boy younger than 18 in good health.

The CDR3 region has the DNA TGTGCCAGCAGCGCCGACTATCCCCTCGGTACGCAGTATTTT. Amino acids: CASSADYPLGTQYF. The V and J genes are TRBV13 and TRBJ2-3, with TRBD2 as a possible D gene (5 bases). The CDR3 is 14 amino acids. In germline, CDR1 is PRHDT, CDR2 FYEKMQ (reference sequence). The germline V and J ends were trimmed by 5 bases and 8 bases, with 17 bases remaining between them.